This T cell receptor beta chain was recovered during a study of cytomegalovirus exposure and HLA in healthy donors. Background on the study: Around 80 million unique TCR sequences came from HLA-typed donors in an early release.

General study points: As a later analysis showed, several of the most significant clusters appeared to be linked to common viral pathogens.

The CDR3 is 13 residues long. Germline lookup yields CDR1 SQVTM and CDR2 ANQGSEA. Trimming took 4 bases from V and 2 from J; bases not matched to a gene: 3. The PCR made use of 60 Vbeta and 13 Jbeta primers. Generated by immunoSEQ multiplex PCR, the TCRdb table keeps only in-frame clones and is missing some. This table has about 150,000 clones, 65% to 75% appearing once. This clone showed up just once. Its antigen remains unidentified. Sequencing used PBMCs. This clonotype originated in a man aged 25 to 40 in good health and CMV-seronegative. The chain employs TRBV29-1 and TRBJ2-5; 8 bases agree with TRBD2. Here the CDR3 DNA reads TGCAGCGTTGCGACGGGGGGGCAAGAGACCCAGTACTTC. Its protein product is CSVATGGQETQYF.